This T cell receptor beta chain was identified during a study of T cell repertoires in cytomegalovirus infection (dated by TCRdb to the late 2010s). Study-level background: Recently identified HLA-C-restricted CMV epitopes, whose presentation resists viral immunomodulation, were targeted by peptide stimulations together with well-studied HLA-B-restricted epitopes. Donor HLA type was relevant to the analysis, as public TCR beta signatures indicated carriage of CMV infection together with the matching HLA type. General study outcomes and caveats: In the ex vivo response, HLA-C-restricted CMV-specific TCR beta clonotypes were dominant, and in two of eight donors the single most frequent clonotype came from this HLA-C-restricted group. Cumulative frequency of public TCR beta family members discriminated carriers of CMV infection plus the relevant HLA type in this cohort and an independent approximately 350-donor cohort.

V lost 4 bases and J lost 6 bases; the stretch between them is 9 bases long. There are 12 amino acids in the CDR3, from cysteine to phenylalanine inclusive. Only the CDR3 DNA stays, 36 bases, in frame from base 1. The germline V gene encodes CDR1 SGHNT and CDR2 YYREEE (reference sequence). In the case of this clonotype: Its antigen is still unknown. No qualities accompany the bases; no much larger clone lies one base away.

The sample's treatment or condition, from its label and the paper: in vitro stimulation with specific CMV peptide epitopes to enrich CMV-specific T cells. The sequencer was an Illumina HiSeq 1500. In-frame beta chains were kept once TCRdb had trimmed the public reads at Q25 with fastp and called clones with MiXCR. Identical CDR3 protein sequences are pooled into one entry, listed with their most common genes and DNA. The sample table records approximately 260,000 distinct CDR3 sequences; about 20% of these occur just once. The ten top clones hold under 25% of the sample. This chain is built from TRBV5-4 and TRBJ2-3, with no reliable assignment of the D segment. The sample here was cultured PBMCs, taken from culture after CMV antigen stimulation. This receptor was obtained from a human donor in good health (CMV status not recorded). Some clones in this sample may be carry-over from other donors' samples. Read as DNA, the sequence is TGTGCCAGCAGCCGACCCGCGGATACGCAGTATTTT. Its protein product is CASSRPADTQYF.